This T cell receptor beta chain appears in the sequencing data of a study of T-cell reconstitution after alpha-beta-depleted transplantation in children listed by TCRdb under 2016. Turning to the overall study: Using TCR repertoire profiling, the study followed T-cell immune reconstitution in a quantitative way in children after TCRalphabeta/CD19-depleted allogeneic hematopoietic cell transplantation. Here is what the overall study found, with its caveats: The apparently early alphabetaT-cell count recovery about two months after transplant was reportedly dependent on only several hundred rapidly expanded clones derived from non-depleted graft cells. The high TCRbeta diversity at day 60 in some patients was ascribed to recipient T cells and intrathymic progenitors that had survived conditioning. Over subsequent months, a decline in hyperexpanded clone frequencies was noted, and after one year, T-cell counts and TCRbeta diversity were mostly ascribed to newly produced T cells.

This clonotype was recorded many times. Its specific antigen is unknown. No clone much larger than this one lies a single base away; base qualities are absent. Deletion took 4 bases off V and 1 base off J, with a span of 13 bases between the germline ends. Sequences SGHRS (CDR1) and YFSETQ (CDR2) are obtained from the germline V gene. The CDR3 holds 15 amino acids from the cysteine to the phenylalanine. Of the read, only the CDR3 DNA is kept; its 45 bases are in frame from base 1. The library was obtained by PCR. Sequencing took place on an Illumina HiSeq 2500. To normalize quantification of the TCRbeta repertoire, the TCR libraries were built with molecular barcoding that relied on unique molecular identifiers. TCRdb reran the public reads through fastp at Q25 and MiXCR, keeping productive beta chains. Entries are consolidated by CDR3 protein sequence, retaining the most common genes and DNA. Across this sample there are 540,000 or so distinct CDR3 sequences, with roughly 24% seen only once. Together, the top ten hold over 12% of the sample.

The sample's treatment or condition label is to be understood as: allogeneic hematopoietic cell transplantation with graft depleted of TCRalphabeta T cells and CD19 B cells. Transplant recipients were children who received TCRalphabeta/CD19-depleted allogeneic hematopoietic cell grafts. The chain is made from TRBV5-1 and TRBJ2-3; the D gene could be TRBD1 or TRBD2, each one agreeing over 6 bases. Source: PBMCs, mostly from graft donor cells, taken 360 days after TCRalphabeta/CD19-depleted stem cell transplant. The clonotype comes from a boy in the first two years of life who had a stem cell transplant for acute myeloid leukemia, so the T cells may come from the graft donor. The nucleotide sequence reads TGCGCCAGCAGCGACGGGGGCGCTGGCACAGATACGCAGTATTTT. It codes for CASSDGGAGTDTQYF.